The 18 T cell receptor beta chains given below trace back to one sample, sequenced in a study of T-cell memory formation after mild COVID-19. TCRdb fed the 5' RACE reads into MiXCR, producing one record per CDR3 protein. The sample carries 500,000 to 550,000 distinct CDR3 sequences, just over 20% recorded once. The sample consisted of PBMCs or a T cell subset sorted from them (not recorded which). These receptors all come from an adult woman who had mild COVID-19 (a few samples of this study predate the infection). Cell type and time point are not known.

The rearrangement links TRBV7-2 to TRBJ2-1, with 10 positions matching TRBD2. V was pared by 3 bases and J by 9 bases, with 8 bases of the junction left unmatched. Germline assignment: CDR1 SGHTA and CDR2 FQGNSA. This CDR3 comprises 15 residues. The CDR3 DNA is TGTGCCAGCAGCTTGGGACTAGCGAACCAAGGTGAGCAGTTCTTC. It translates to CASSLGLANQGEQFF.

V usage is TRBV21-1 and J usage is TRBJ2-1. TRBV21-1 is a pseudogene. This CDR3 region has 16 residues. CDR3 in DNA: TGTGCCAGCAGCAAAGTTAGTTCTTGGGGCTACAATGAGCAGTTCTTC. This translates into CASSKVSSWGYNEQFF.

This clonotype was seen more than once but under ten times. This chain connects TRBV20-1 to TRBJ2-3, with 9 bases matching TRBD1. Germline CDR1 and CDR2: DFQATT and SNEGSKA (reference sequence). The CDR3 runs 16 residues. The ends lost 1 base at V and 9 bases at J; junction bases unmatched: 14. The CDR3 nucleotides are TGCAGTGCTAGAGCGCTTGGGACAGGGCACAGGGGGACGCAGTATTTT. Translating it yields CSARALGTGHRGTQYF.

This clonotype has more than one count but fewer than ten. V is TRBV7-9 and J is TRBJ1-2, with TRBD1 matching 9 bases. CDR1 SEHNR and CDR2 FQNEAQ come from the germline V gene (reference sequence). Trimming took 5 bases from V and 9 from J; bases not matched to a gene: 13. The CDR3 has 15 residues. The CDR3 reads CASSPGTGKGESYTF. CDR3 DNA: TGTGCCAGCAGCCCCGGGACAGGGAAGGGGGAGAGCTACACCTTC.

This clonotype came up a few times. This rearrangement joins TRBV6-5 to TRBJ1-1, with D unresolved. The CDR3 spans 13 residues. Trimming cost V 7 bases and J 1 base, with 10 bases left between them. Per germline, CDR1 MNHEY and CDR2 SVGAGI. The CDR3 nucleotides are TGTGCCAGCACCCCTTCAGGGAACACTGAAGCTTTCTTT. It is translated as CASTPSGNTEAFF.

The chain joins TRBV20-1 to TRBJ2-7; 12 positions match TRBD2. The germline V gene encodes CDR1 DFQATT and CDR2 SNEGSKA (reference sequence). Losses at the gene ends were 4 bases for V and 7 bases for J; bases not matched to a gene: 8. This CDR3 is built from 14 residues. In DNA form, the CDR3 reads TGCAGTGCTATTACTAGCGGGAGGAGTTATGAGCAGTACTTC. Its translation is CSAITSGRSYEQYF.

This sequence joins TRBV6-1 and TRBJ2-2; possibly TRBD2 for D (5 bases). Per the germline V gene, CDR1 is MNHNS and CDR2 is SASEGT. This CDR3 has 13 amino acids. Trimming left V 7 bases short and J 1 base short, with 7 bases between. CDR3 in DNA: TGTGCCAGCATAGAGGGGAACACCGGGGAGCTGTTTTTT. As protein: CASIEGNTGELFF.

This clonotype has only a few counts. The genes are TRBV12-3 or TRBV12-4 and TRBJ1-3; D not resolved. Trimming pared 4 bases from V and 0 bases from J, leaving 7 bases between. The CDR3 is 14 residues long. CDR3 sequence reads: CASSWQNSGNTIYF. The CDR3 coding sequence is TGTGCCAGCAGTTGGCAGAACTCTGGAAACACCATATATTTT.

This clonotype was seen ten or more times. V usage is TRBV12-3 or TRBV12-4 and J usage is TRBJ2-7; D might be TRBD2 (6 bases). The CDR3 has 15 residues. V was clipped by 1 base and J by 2 bases, with 12 bases between them. In nucleotides, the CDR3 is TGTGCCAGCAGTTTAGTGGGACTCTCGCCCTACGAGCAGTACTTC. Translated, it gives CASSLVGLSPYEQYF.

CDR3 bases: TGTGCCAGCAGCCCAAGACAGGCTAGTCGAAACACCATATATTTT. Protein sequence: CASSPRQASRNTIYF. This chain joins TRBV4-2 and TRBJ1-3; a possible D gene is TRBD1 (6 bases). With 4 bases removed from V and 5 bases from J, the gap between germline ends came to 15 bases. Germline-derived CDR1 and CDR2 are LGHNA and YNFKEQ. This CDR3 is 15 amino acids long.

V gene TRBV5-1 combines with J gene TRBJ2-1; D perhaps matches TRBD2 (6 bases). V lost 0 bases and J 7 bases, leaving 14 bases between the germline ends. This CDR3 has 15 residues. The V gene's germline CDR1 is SGHRS and CDR2 YFSETQ. The CDR3 DNA sequence: TGCGCCAGCAGCTTGGCCGGGGGAGGTCAGAATGAGCAGTTCTTC. This translates into CASSLAGGGQNEQFF.

This clonotype has a handful of counts. This chain connects TRBV6-5 to TRBJ2-2, with 8 bases lining up with TRBD1. Germline V lookup: CDR1 MNHEY, CDR2 SVGAGI. There are 17 residues in the CDR3. V was pared by 6 bases and J by 0 bases, with 9 bases of the junction left unmatched. The DNA of the CDR3 is TGTGCCAGCAGAAGACAGGGGCCCTTCGCGAACACCGGGGAGCTGTTTTTT. Translating it yields CASRRQGPFANTGELFF.

This sequence joins TRBV7-9 and TRBJ2-4; maybe TRBD2 (6 bases). Trimming stripped 5 bases from V and 0 bases from J, with 23 bases between. The CDR3 runs 19 residues. Germline values: CDR1 SEHNR, CDR2 FQNEAQ (reference sequence). CDR3 loop: CASSGRGILLFEAKNIQYF. Written as DNA, the CDR3 is TGTGCCAGCAGCGGCCGGGGGATCCTCTTATTCGAAGCCAAAAACATTCAGTACTTC.

The V call is TRBV10-3, the J call TRBJ2-1; 9 bases line up with TRBD1. The germline V gene encodes CDR1 ENHRY and CDR2 SYGVKD. The trim removed 3 bases at V and 0 bases at J, leaving 6 bases unmatched. The CDR3 has 17 residues. CDR3 sequence reads: CAISEGGTGLSYNEQFF. CDR3 nucleotides: TGTGCCATCAGTGAAGGGGGGACAGGGCTCTCCTACAATGAGCAGTTCTTC.

V gene TRBV5-1 combines with J gene TRBJ2-2, with 12 bases that match TRBD1. This CDR3 contains 16 residues. The germline CDR1 and CDR2 sequences are SGHRS and YFSETQ. V shed 4 bases, J shed 7 bases, and the junction held 8 bases outside the gene matches. The CDR3 sequence is CASSQGDRGLFGELFF. In DNA, the CDR3 is TGCGCCAGCAGCCAAGGGGACAGGGGGCTGTTCGGGGAGCTGTTTTTT.

This clonotype was detected ten times or more. The V gene is TRBV20-1, the J gene TRBJ2-3; 8 nucleotides line up with TRBD2. The CDR3 runs 13 residues. Germline CDR1 and CDR2: DFQATT and SNEGSKA (reference sequence). J gave up 2 bases and V 6 bases, and 4 bases lay outside the gene matches. CDR3 in DNA: TGCAGTGCCTTAGCGGGGTCCACAGATACGCAGTATTTT. It encodes CSALAGSTDTQYF.

The rearrangement uses TRBV5-8 and TRBJ2-2, with 9 bases lining up with TRBD1. The CDR3 consists of 14 residues. V dropped 3 bases and J dropped 6; count of bases not matched to a gene: 3. Germline V gene sequence: CDR1 SGHTS, CDR2 YDEGEE. This CDR3 reads CASSWGQGAGELFF. DNA of the CDR3: TGTGCCAGCAGCTGGGGACAGGGTGCCGGGGAGCTGTTTTTT.

V gene TRBV12-3 or TRBV12-4 combines with J gene TRBJ1-1; D is ambiguous. Trimming took off 3 bases at V and 8 bases at J, with 4 bases between the two ends. This CDR3 region has 10 residues. The DNA of the CDR3 is TGTGCCAGCAGTTTTGGCGAAGCTTTCTTT. This translates into CASSFGEAFF.